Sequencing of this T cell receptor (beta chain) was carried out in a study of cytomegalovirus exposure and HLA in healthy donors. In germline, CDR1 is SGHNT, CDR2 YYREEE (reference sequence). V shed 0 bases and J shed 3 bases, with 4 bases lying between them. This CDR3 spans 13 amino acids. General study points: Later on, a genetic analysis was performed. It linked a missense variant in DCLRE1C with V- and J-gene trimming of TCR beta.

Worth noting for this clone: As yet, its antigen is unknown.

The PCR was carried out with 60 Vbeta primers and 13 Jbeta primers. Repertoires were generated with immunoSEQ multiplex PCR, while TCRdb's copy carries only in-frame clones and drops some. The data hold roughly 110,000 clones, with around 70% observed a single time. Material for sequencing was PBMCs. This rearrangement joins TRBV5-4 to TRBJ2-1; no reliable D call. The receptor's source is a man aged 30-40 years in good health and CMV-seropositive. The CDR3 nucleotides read TGTGCCAGCAGCTTGGGACTCTACAATGAGCAGTTCTTC. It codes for CASSLGLYNEQFF.